This TCR beta chain was obtained from a study of shared clonotypes between healthy human individuals (dated by TCRdb to 2019 to 2021). In terms of the full investigation: The cohort included a few men and a couple of women between 18 and 49 years of age. For each donor, CD4 naive and CD4 memory were each given three plates, CD8 naive was given two plates, and CD8 memory was given one plate. To increase sequencing depth and limit assay-specific biases, different laboratories used diverse techniques to prepare libraries and sequence TCR repertoires. To estimate repertoire size and how much clonotype sharing occurs between individuals, the study deeply sequenced the blood TCR repertoires of five healthy adults. Between about 0.94 and 8.9 billion PBMCs per donor were obtained by leukapheresis. The paper as a whole reports these results and caveats: Pairwise subsampling led to the expectation that sequencing depth would affect the degree of clonotype sharing among donors. Across a few donors, approximately 5% of naive CD4, approximately 3.5% of naive CD8, under 2.5% of memory CD4, and 0.4% of memory CD8 clonotypes were shared. The genetic and exposure-history diversity represented was limited by the small number of donors. Clonotypes shared by all four sorted-subset donors showed higher generation probabilities than non-shared clonotypes. Rarefaction of sorted-subset datasets indicated incomplete sequencing despite the large sequencing depth. Sampling was restricted to blood, and TCR repertoires in tissues likely differ from the TCR repertoires found in blood. Estimated clonotype richness was generally larger for naive than for memory subsets.

Using the deep immunoSEQ assay, TCR CDR3 regions were amplified from genomic DNA by multiplex PCR. Extracted genomic DNA from each cell subset was distributed evenly across all wells of several immunoSEQ 96-well plates, and each plate was treated as a replicate. For sorted subsets, each replicate PCR was loaded with about 0.2 ug genomic DNA, equivalent to about 30,000 T cell genomes. Purified libraries were measured with a Qubit 3.0 fluorometer, size-checked on a Bioanalyzer 2100, and measured again with the KAPA Library Quantification kit. A separate single-read 150-cycle Illumina NextSeq 550 flow cell was used to sequence each immunoSEQ 96-well plate. The authors processed their data as follows. Because the immunoSEQ output included only junctional sequences and no quality scores, the filtering could not be the same as the filtering used for full-length reads. Sequences were annotated with PyIR, a Python wrapper for IgBLAST v1.9, and V/J genes and CDR3 were assigned using IMGT germline references. Reads with weak V/J assignments (E-value above 1e-6), missing CDR3, stop codons, out-of-frame junctions, or ambiguous translated residues were removed. V3J clonotypes were defined as sequences sharing an identical inferred V gene, J gene, and CDR3 amino acid sequence. The percentage overlap between two repertoires was calculated by dividing the number of shared unique clonotypes by the size of the smaller repertoire. Repertoire richness was assessed with RTK rarefaction, the Chao1 estimator, and Recon v2.1 estimates of unobserved clonotypes. OLGA was used to compute generation probabilities for all TCRbeta clonotypes that the gDNA method yielded from several donors. The source is immuneACCESS, and TCRdb retained only in-frame sequences with V and J called. Part of the clones is not carried over; for the studies checked, unresolved V genes explain less than half of this, and the remainder is unexplained. The V and J calls and clone size come from that table; D and trimming were worked out from the DNA. The sample table lists over 2,000,000 clones, about 93% of them with a count of one. The ten top clones hold 1.5% to 2% of the sample.

Notes on this clone: No antigen is known for it. No base qualities exist here, and no much larger clone lies one base off it.

For the CD8 naive samples, CD45RO-negative cells were positively selected for CCR7, yielding a CD45RA+CCR7+ population from which TemRA cells were excluded. The donors were healthy, HIV-negative adults who had no recently reported acute infections or vaccinations. All donors were Caucasian adults living in Nashville, Tennessee, USA. After blood collection by leukapheresis, PBMCs were isolated using Ficoll-Histopaque density gradient centrifugation and then cryopreserved in the vapor phase of liquid nitrogen. Analytical flow cytometry was used to check the purity and quantity of each magnetically sorted T cell population. From each sorted fraction, genomic DNA was isolated and quantified by UV absorbance on a Nanodrop 2000c. Between the V and J ends, shortened by 4 bases and 13 bases respectively, the junction contains 11 bases. The germline V gene (reference sequence) specifies MNHNY as CDR1 and SVGAGI as CDR2. The CDR3 runs 11 residues from the cysteine to the phenylalanine. Just CDR3 DNA is preserved here, 33 bases in frame from base 1.

The rearrangement combines TRBV6-6 with TRBJ2-1, with the identity of the D gene unclear. This receptor was identified in a man between 18 and 29 years old in good health. Some clones in this sample may be carry-over from other donors' samples. The sample comprised naive CD8+ T cells from PBMCs. The cell subset or site label, read with the paper, signifies: CD45RA+CCR7+. The CDR3 here reads CASSSMKEQFF. The sequenced DNA is TGTGCCAGCAGTTCCATGAAAGAACAGTTCTTC.